This section outlines one T cell receptor (beta chain) sequence together with its context. Antigen unknown. The sample belongs to a study of T-cell reconstitution after alpha-beta-depleted transplantation in children. Findings and limits, study-wide: Certain patients had high TCRbeta diversity at day 60, and it came from recipient T cells and thymic progenitors that survived. By about two months after transplant, alpha-beta T cells reportedly arose from several hundred graft clones that had expanded. T cells produced anew were the main source of T-cell counts and diversity one year after transplant.

For TCRbeta, the library was prepared with unique molecular identifiers. Each CDR3 protein gets one entry after TCRdb re-called the PCR reads with MiXCR. The sample has about 15,000 distinct CDR3 sequences, roughly 5.6% seen once. The CDR3 covers 17 residues. Trimming removed 2 bases at V and 0 bases at J, with 16 bases between. Per the germline V gene, CDR1 is MNHEY and CDR2 is SVGEGT. This sequence originates from a boy aged 5-17 years with acute lymphoblastic leukemia, due to receive a stem cell transplant. The genes are TRBV6-2 or TRBV6-3 and TRBJ1-2; D remains ambiguous. The input for sequencing was PBMCs, taken before TCRalphabeta/CD19-depleted stem cell transplant. CDR3 nucleotides: TGTGCCAGCAGTTACCAGGTCGGCTTCCACTCTAACTATGGCTACACCTTC. As protein: CASSYQVGFHSNYGYTF.